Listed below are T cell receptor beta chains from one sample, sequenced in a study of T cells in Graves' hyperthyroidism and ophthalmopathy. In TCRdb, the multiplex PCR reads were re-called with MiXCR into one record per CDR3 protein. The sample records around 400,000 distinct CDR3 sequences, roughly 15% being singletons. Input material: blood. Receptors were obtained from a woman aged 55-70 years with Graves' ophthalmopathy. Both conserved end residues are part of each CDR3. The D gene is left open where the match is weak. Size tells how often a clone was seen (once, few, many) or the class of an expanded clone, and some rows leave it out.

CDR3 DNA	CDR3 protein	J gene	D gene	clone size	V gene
TGCGCCAGCAGCCAATTACCCGGGGGCTCCTACAATGAGCAGTTCTTC	CASSQLPGGSYNEQFF	TRBJ2-1	-	-	TRBV4-1
TGTGCCAGCAGCCAGGGAGTAGCGGGAGATCGCCACCCCGAGCAGTTCTTC	CASSQGVAGDRHPEQFF	TRBJ2-1	TRBD2	-	TRBV4-2
TGTGCCAGCAGTTTTAGGGCAGCGCCCACCGGGGAGCTGTTTTTT	CASSFRAAPTGELFF	TRBJ2-2	-	-	TRBV28
TGCAGTGCCGAACCGGGACAGGGTACGGTCACAGATACGCAGTATTTT	CSAEPGQGTVTDTQYF	TRBJ2-3	TRBD1	many	TRBV20-1
TGTGCCAGCAGCCAGTCTTATAAAGCGGGAGGGCCCTACGAGCAGTACTTC	CASSQSYKAGGPYEQYF	TRBJ2-7	TRBD2	many	TRBV28
TGTGCCAGCAGTGAGGAGCTACCGGGACTTTCTAAGTTCTTC	CASSEELPGLSKFF	TRBJ2-1	-	-	TRBV2
TGCAGTGCTAGACGCCCGGGCCGGCCGGACGAGCAGTACTTC	CSARRPGRPDEQYF	TRBJ2-7	-	many	TRBV20-1
TGTGCCAGCAGTACGTTACTAGCGGGGTATGAGCAGTTCTTC	CASSTLLAGYEQFF	TRBJ2-1	TRBD2	many	TRBV27
TGTGCCAGCAGCTTAGAAGTCTCCTACGAGCAGTACTTC	CASSLEVSYEQYF	TRBJ2-7	-	many	TRBV12-3/TRBV12-4
TGTGCCAGCAGCGTAGGAACAGGGGGGTCCCAGTACTTC	CASSVGTGGSQYF	TRBJ2-7	TRBD1	-	TRBV9
TGTGCCAGCAGTTTCTTATATATACCGCATACGCAGTACTTC	CASSFLYIPHTQYF	TRBJ2-7	-	many	TRBV27
TGTGCCTGGAGCACTAGTGTCTCCTACAATGAGCAGTTCTTC	CAWSTSVSYNEQFF	TRBJ2-1	-	many	TRBV30
TGTGCCAGTGGATCGGGACTAGCGATGGATACGCAGTATTTT	CASGSGLAMDTQYF	TRBJ2-3	TRBD2	-	TRBV19
TGTGCCAGCAGCTTATGGGGACAGGGAACGGAGACCCAGTACTTC	CASSLWGQGTETQYF	TRBJ2-5	TRBD1	many	TRBV13
TGTGCCAGCAGCTTAGATCGAGGTGAGCAGTTCTTC	CASSLDRGEQFF	TRBJ2-1	-	many	TRBV11-2
TGTGCCACCCTGCCGGGACTAGCGAAGGTGGACGAGCAGTACTTC	CATLPGLAKVDEQYF	TRBJ2-7	TRBD2	many	TRBV2
TGTGCCAGCAGTTTATCGGGGGGGTATGGCTACACCTTC	CASSLSGGYGYTF	TRBJ1-2	-	many	TRBV27
TGTGCCAGCAGCTTGGGAGGGGACAGGGGCCACGAGCAGTACTTC	CASSLGGDRGHEQYF	TRBJ2-7	TRBD1	many	TRBV5-5
TGTGCCAGCAGTTTAAGGGGGGGCAGATTGAACACTGAAGCTTTCTTT	CASSLRGGRLNTEAFF	TRBJ1-1	-	many	TRBV27
TGTGCCAGTAGTGGCCAGGGCTATGAGACCCAGTACTTC	CASSGQGYETQYF	TRBJ2-5	-	-	TRBV19
TGCGCCAGCAGCAACGAGGACAGGGGGATCTATGGCTACACCTTC	CASSNEDRGIYGYTF	TRBJ1-2	TRBD1	many	TRBV5-1
TGTGCCAGCAGGGGAGCAGGGGGTAGGAACACTGAAGCTTTCTTT	CASRGAGGRNTEAFF	TRBJ1-1	TRBD1	many	TRBV2
TGTGCCATCAGGGACTATCCTTCCTACAATGAGCAGTTCTTC	CAIRDYPSYNEQFF	TRBJ2-1	-	-	TRBV10-3
TGTGCCAGCAGCCAAGCGGGGGGATACGAGCAGTACTTC	CASSQAGGYEQYF	TRBJ2-7	TRBD2	many	TRBV3-1
TGTGCCAGCAGCCAAGAAGGAAGGGCGTATGGCTACACCTTC	CASSQEGRAYGYTF	TRBJ1-2	-	few	TRBV4-2
TGTGCCAGCAGAGACAAGGGGGCAGTTAACTATGGCTACACCTTC	CASRDKGAVNYGYTF	TRBJ1-2	TRBD1	-	TRBV6-1
TGCAGCGGAAGGCTGGGGGGGACACACAATGAGCAGTTCTTC	CSGRLGGTHNEQFF	TRBJ2-1	-	many	TRBV29-1
TGCAGTGCTGCCGGGACTAGCGGGAAGTACAATGAGCAGTTCTTC	CSAAGTSGKYNEQFF	TRBJ2-1	TRBD2	many	TRBV20-1
TGTGCCACCCGCGGACAAGTCCAAGAGACCCAGTACTTC	CATRGQVQETQYF	TRBJ2-5	-	many	TRBV24-1
TGTGCCAGCACCCTCCCTGGACTAGCGGGAAGGAATGAGCAGTTCTTC	CASTLPGLAGRNEQFF	TRBJ2-1	TRBD2	many	TRBV12-3/TRBV12-4
TGCGCCAGCAGCTGGGGACAGGCCGCAGGTGATACGCAGTATTTT	CASSWGQAAGDTQYF	TRBJ2-3	TRBD1	-	TRBV5-1
TGCAGCGTGAATGGTGGGAGGGGTTCCTACGAGCAGTACTTC	CSVNGGRGSYEQYF	TRBJ2-7	TRBD2	many	TRBV29-1